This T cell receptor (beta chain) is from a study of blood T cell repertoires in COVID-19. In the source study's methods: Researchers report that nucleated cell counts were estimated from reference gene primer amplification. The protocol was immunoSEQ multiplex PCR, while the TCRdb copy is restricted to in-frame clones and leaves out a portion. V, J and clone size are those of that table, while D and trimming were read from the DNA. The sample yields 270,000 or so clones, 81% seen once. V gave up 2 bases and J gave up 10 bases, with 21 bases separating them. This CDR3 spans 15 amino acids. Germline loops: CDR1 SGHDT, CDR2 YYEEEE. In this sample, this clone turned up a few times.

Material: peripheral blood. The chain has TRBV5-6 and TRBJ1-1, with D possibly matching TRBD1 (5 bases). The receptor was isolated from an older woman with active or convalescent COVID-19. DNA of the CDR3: TGTGCCAGCAGCTTAGGACCACAGGTTCCCCCCGGAGCTTTCTTT. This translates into CASSLGPQVPPGAFF.